Given below is one T cell receptor (beta chain) in context. Unmatched junction bases numbered 8, after V lost 7 bases and J lost 6 bases. Germline V lookup: CDR1 SGHRS, CDR2 YFSETQ. The CDR3 consists of 14 residues. Original analysis: Amplification of reference gene primers was used by the study to estimate nucleated cell counts. Method: immunoSEQ multiplex PCR; TCRdb's copy keeps in-frame clones and lacks some. The DNA gave D and trimming, while V, J and clone size come from that table. The sample lists about 65,000 clones; approximately 80% were seen once. The data stem from a study of blood T cell repertoires in COVID-19. Study details: COVID-19 samples from acute and convalescent phases originated in the United States, Italy and Spain. T cells, B-cell-depleted T cells, or PBMCs provided the cDNA or gDNA that served as material.

The chain is built from TRBV5-1 and TRBJ1-3, with 9 bases identical to TRBD1. Sequencing was carried out using peripheral blood. The clonotype comes from a man older than 75 with acute or convalescent COVID-19. The CDR3 region is CASQDTGGQNTIYF. CDR3 coding DNA: TGCGCCAGCCAAGATACAGGGGGCCAAAACACCATATATTTT. Complete variable domain (other parts from reference TRBV5-1 and TRBJ1-3): KAGVTQTPRYLIKTRGQQVTLSCSPISGHRSVSWYQQTPGQGLQFLFEYFSETQRNKGNFPGRFSGRQFSNSRSEMNVSTLELGDSALYLCASQDTGGQNTIYFGEGSWLTVV.